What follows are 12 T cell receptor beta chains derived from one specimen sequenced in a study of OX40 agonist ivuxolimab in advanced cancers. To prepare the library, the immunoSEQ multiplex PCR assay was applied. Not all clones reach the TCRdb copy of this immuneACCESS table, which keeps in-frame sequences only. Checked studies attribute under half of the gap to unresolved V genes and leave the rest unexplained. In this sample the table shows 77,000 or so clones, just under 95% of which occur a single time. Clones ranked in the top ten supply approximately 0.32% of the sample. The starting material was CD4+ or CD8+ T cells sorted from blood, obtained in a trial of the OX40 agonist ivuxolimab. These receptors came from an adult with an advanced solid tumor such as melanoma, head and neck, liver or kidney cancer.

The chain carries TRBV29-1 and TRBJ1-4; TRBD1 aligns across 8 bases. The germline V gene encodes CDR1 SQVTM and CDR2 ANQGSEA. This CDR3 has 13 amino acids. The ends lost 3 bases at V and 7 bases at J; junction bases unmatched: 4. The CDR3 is CSVEARGREKLFF. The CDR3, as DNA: TGCAGCGTTGAGGCCAGGGGGCGTGAAAAACTGTTTTTT.

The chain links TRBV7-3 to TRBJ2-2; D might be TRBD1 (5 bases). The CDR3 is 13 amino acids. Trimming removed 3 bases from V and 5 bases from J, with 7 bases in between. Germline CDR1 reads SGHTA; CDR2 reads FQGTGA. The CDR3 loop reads CASSFPGTGELFF. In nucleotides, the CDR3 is TGTGCCAGCAGCTTTCCAGGGACCGGGGAGCTGTTTTTT. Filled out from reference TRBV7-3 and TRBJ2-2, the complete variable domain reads GAGVSQTPSNKVTEKGKYVELRCDPISGHTALYWYRQSLGQGPEFLIYFQGTGAADDSGLPNDRFFAVRPEGSVSTLKIQRTERGDSAVYLCASSFPGTGELFFGEGSRLTVL.

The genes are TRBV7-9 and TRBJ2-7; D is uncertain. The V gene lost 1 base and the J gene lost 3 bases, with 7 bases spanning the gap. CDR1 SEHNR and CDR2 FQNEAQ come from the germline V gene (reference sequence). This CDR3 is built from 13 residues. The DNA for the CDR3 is TGTGCCAGCAGCTTAGTCTCCGGCTACGAGCAGTACTTC. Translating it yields CASSLVSGYEQYF.

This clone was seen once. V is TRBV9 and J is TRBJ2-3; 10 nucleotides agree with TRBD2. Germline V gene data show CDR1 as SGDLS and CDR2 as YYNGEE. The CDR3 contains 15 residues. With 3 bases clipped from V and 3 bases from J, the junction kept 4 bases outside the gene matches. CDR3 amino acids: CASSDIAGGTDTQYF. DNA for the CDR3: TGTGCCAGCAGCGACATAGCGGGGGGAACAGATACGCAGTATTTT.

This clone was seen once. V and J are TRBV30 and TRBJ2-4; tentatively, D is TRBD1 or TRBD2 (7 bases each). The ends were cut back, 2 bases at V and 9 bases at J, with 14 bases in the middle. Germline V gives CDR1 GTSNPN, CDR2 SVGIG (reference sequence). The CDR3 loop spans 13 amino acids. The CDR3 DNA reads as TGTGCCTGGAGTCAAGCAGGGGGGGCCATTCAGTACTTC. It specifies CAWSQAGGAIQYF.

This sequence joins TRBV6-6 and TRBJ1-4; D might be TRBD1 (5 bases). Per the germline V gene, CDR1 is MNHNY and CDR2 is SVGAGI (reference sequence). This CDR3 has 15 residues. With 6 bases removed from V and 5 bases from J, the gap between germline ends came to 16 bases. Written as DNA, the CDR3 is TGTGCCAGCAGCCCCGGGGCAGGGAGCAATGAAAAACTGTTTTTT. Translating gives CASSPGAGSNEKLFF.

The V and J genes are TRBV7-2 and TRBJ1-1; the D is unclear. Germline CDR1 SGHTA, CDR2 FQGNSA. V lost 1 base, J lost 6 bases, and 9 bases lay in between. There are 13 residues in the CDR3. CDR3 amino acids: CASSLDSLSEAFF. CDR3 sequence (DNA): TGTGCCAGCAGCTTAGACAGCTTATCTGAAGCTTTCTTT.

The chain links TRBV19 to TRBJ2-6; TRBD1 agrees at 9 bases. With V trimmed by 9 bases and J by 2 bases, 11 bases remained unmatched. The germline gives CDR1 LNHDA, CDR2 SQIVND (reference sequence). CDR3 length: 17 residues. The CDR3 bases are TGTGCCAGAAGACTTGGGACAGGGTGTACTGGGGCCAACGTCCTGACTTTC. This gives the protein CARRLGTGCTGANVLTF. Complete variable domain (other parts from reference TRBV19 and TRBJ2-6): DGGITQSPKYLFRKEGQNVTLSCEQNLNHDAMYWYRQDPGQGLRLIYYSQIVNDFQKGDIAEGYSVSREKKESFPLTVTSAQKNPTAFYLCARRLGTGCTGANVLTFGAGSRLTVL.

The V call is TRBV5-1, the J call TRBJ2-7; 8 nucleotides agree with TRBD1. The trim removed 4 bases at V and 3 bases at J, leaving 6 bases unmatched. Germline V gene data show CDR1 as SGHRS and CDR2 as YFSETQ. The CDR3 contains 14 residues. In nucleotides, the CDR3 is TGCGCCAGCAGCAACCCGACAGGGGTCTACGAGCAGTACTTC. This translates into CASSNPTGVYEQYF.

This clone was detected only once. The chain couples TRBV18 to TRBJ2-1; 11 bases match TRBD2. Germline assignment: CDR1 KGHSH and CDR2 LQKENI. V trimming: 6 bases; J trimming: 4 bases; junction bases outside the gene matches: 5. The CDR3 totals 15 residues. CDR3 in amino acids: CASSEGLAAYNEQFF. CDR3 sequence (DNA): TGTGCCAGCTCGGAGGGACTAGCGGCGTACAATGAGCAGTTCTTC.

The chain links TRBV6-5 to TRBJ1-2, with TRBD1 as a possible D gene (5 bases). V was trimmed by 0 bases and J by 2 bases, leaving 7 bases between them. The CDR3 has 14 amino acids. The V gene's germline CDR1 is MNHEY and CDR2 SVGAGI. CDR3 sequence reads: CASSYSSGNYGYTF. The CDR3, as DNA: TGTGCCAGCAGTTACTCGTCAGGGAACTATGGCTACACCTTC.

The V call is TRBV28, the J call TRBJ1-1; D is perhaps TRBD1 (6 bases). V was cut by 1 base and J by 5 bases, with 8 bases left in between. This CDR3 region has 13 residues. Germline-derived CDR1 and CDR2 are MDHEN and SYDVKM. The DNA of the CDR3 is TGTGCCAGCAGTTTATTAGGGGGAACTGAAGCTTTCTTT. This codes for CASSLLGGTEAFF.